The 11 T cell receptor beta chains below were found in one sample sequenced in a study of T cells in Graves' hyperthyroidism and ophthalmopathy. Template material for amplifying TCR beta CDR3 regions consisted of RNA transcripts. The HTBI primer set drove a first-round RT-PCR of the TCR CDR3. A single record per CDR3 protein comes from TCRdb applying MiXCR to the multiplex PCR reads. The sample shows a few hundred thousand distinct CDR3 sequences, more than 45% of them seen only once. The specimen was peripheral blood or thyroid tissue (not recorded which). These receptors originate from a woman aged 18-29 years with Graves' hyperthyroidism.

This clonotype was seen just once. This may stem from a read error, because a much larger clone lies one nucleotide away. The gene calls are TRBV19 and TRBJ1-1, with 7 bases fitting TRBD1. The CDR3 runs 16 residues. Germline loops: CDR1 LNHDA, CDR2 SQIVND (reference sequence). The V gene end was trimmed by 4 bases and the J gene end by 1 base; junction bases not matched to a gene: 9. The CDR3 here is CASSTGGGQQNTEAFF. The CDR3 region has the DNA TGTGCCAGTAGTACTGGAGGGGGACAGCAGAACACTGAAGCTTTCTTT.

In nucleotides, the CDR3 is TGCAGTGCCCGTGGTATCGGGAATACAGATACGCAGTATTTT. It translates to CSARGIGNTDTQYF. J is TRBJ2-3 and V is TRBV20-1, with D perhaps matching TRBD2 (5 bases). The V end lost 6 bases, the J end lost 3 bases, and 16 bases lay between the germline ends. The germline V gene encodes CDR1 DFQATT and CDR2 SNEGSKA (reference sequence). There are 14 residues in the CDR3.

The gene calls are TRBV29-1 and TRBJ1-5; D is possibly TRBD1 (5 bases). This CDR3 contains 13 residues. V was trimmed by 7 bases and J by 7 bases, leaving 17 bases between them. Per germline, CDR1 SQVTM and CDR2 ANQGSEA. The CDR3 loop is CSAGTSGGQPQHF. CDR3 coding DNA: TGCAGCGCCGGGACTAGCGGGGGGCAGCCCCAGCATTTT.

This clonotype occurred many times. V and J are TRBV20-1 and TRBJ2-6; 10 bases align to TRBD1. The CDR3 sequence is 18 residues long. With 1 base clipped from V and 4 bases from J, the junction kept 10 bases outside the gene matches. Germline V gene sequence: CDR1 DFQATT, CDR2 SNEGSKA (reference sequence). Written as DNA, the CDR3 is TGCAGTGCTAGAGTCGACAGGGGGCTGTCGAGAGGGGCCAACGTCCTGACTTTC. Protein sequence: CSARVDRGLSRGANVLTF.

This sequence joins TRBV24-1 and TRBJ1-2; perhaps TRBD1 as D (5 bases). V lost 4 bases to trimming and J lost 7 bases, with 24 bases between them. The CDR3 length is 17 residues. In germline, CDR1 is KGHDR, CDR2 SFDVKD. The CDR3 protein is CATSEVSGHPTWGGYTF. CDR3 bases: TGTGCCACCAGTGAGGTGAGCGGACACCCTACGTGGGGTGGCTACACCTTC.

On this clonotype: A junction boundary mismatches the germline segment, possibly from a read error. This rearrangement joins TRBV7-9 to TRBJ2-7; 12 positions match TRBD1. The germline CDR1 and CDR2 sequences are SEHNR and FQNEAQ (reference sequence). The CDR3 runs to 15 residues. The CDR3 DNA follows: TGTGCCAGCAGTCCCGGGACAGGGGGCACCTACGAGCGGTACTTC. This sequence encodes CASSPGTGGTYERYF.

This clonotype was counted a single time. The chain employs TRBV12-3 or TRBV12-4 and TRBJ1-2; maybe TRBD1 (5 bases). V lost 5 bases and J lost 6, with 22 bases in between. The CDR3 runs to 16 residues. CDR3 in amino acids: CASSPSGTEGRDGYTF. As DNA, the CDR3 is TGTGCCAGCAGTCCCTCCGGGACCGAGGGGAGGGATGGCTACACCTTC.

This clonotype was detected ten times or more. The rearrangement uses TRBV4-1 and TRBJ1-1; D is unclear. Between the trimmed V and J ends, which lost 0 bases and 8 bases, there was a span of 7 bases. In germline, CDR1 is MGHRA, CDR2 YSYEKL. CDR3 length: 12 residues. CDR3 protein: CASSQDVREAFF. CDR3 bases: TGCGCCAGCAGCCAAGATGTGAGAGAAGCTTTCTTT.

Of note for this clonotype: The CDR3 does not close with the conserved phenylalanine or tryptophan, likely indicating a read error. This rearrangement joins TRBV7-2 to TRBJ1-2, with TRBD1 matching 8 bases. The CDR3 extends over 15 amino acids. Germline CDR1 SGHTA, CDR2 FQGNSA. The CDR3 DNA follows: TGCGCCAGCAGCCAAGCCTTGACAGGGGAAGCAAGCTACACCCTC. It specifies CASSQALTGEASYTL.

The chain employs TRBV2 and TRBJ2-3; D remains ambiguous. V lost 1 base and J lost 2, with 4 bases in between. This CDR3 is built from 13 residues. Germline CDR1 reads SNHLY; CDR2 reads FYNNEI. The CDR3 reads CASSEGATDTQYF. The CDR3 region has the DNA TGTGCCAGCAGTGAAGGGGCCACAGATACGCAGTATTTT. Filled out from reference TRBV2 and TRBJ2-3, the complete variable domain reads EPEVTQTPSHQVTQMGQEVILRCVPISNHLYFYWYRQILGQKVEFLVSFYNNEISEKSEIFDDQFSVERPDGSNFTLKIRSTKLEDSAMYFCASSEGATDTQYFGPGTRLTVL.

For this clonotype: Given a much more abundant clone one base away, this may be a read error. The genes are TRBV24-1 and TRBJ2-5; 7 nucleotides line up with TRBD2. Germline loops: CDR1 KGHDR, CDR2 SFDVKD. With V trimmed by 6 bases and J by 3 bases, 6 bases remained unmatched. The CDR3 is made up of 14 amino acids. The CDR3, as DNA: TGTGCCACCAGTCCCGGGACTACCGAAGAGACCCAGTACTTC. It specifies CATSPGTTEETQYF.